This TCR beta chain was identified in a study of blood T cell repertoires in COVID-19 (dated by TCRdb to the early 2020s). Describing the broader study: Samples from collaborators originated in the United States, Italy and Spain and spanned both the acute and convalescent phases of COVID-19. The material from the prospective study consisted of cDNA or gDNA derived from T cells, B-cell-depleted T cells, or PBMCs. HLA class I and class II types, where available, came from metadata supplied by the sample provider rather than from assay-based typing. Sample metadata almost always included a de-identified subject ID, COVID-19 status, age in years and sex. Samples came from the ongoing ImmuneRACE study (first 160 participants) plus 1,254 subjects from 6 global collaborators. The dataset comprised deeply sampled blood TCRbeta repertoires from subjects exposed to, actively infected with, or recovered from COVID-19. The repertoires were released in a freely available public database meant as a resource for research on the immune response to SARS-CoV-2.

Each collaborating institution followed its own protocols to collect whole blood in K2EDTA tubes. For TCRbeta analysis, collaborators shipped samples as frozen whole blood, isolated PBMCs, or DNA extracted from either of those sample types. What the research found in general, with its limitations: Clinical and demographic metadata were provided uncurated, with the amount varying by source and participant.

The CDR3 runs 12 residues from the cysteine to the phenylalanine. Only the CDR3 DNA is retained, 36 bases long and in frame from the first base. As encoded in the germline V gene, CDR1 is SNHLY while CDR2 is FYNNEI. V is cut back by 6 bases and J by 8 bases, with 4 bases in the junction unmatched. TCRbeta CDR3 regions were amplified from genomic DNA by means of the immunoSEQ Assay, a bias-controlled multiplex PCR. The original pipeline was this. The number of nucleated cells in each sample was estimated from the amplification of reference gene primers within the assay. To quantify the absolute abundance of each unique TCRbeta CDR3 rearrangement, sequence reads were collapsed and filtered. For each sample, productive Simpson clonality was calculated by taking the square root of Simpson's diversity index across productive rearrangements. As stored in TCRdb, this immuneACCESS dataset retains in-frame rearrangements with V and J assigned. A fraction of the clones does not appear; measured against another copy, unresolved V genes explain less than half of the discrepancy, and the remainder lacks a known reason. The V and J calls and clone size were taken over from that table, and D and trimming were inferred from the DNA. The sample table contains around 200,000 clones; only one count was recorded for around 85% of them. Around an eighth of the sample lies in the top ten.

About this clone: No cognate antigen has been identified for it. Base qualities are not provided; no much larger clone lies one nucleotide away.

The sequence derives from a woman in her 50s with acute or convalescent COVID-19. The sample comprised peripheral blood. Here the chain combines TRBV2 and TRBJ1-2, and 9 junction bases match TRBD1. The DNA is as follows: TGTGCCAGCAGACAGGGGGCTGAGGGCTACACCTTC. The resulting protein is CASRQGAEGYTF.